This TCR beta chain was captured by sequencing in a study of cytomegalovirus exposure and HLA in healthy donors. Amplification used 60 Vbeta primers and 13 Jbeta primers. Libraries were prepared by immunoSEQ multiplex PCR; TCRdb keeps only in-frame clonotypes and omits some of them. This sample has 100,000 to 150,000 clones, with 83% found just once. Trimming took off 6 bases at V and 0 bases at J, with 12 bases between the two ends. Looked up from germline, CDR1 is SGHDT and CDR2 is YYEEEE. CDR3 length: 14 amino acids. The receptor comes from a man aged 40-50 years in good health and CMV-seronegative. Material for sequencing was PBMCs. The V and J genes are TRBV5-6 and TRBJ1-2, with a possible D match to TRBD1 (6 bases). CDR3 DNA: TGTGCCAGCACTTTGGACAGAGCTAACTATGGCTACACCTTC. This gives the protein CASTLDRANYGYTF.